The 6 T cell receptor beta chains reported below all come from one sample, sequenced in a study of shared clonotypes between healthy human individuals. Profiling relied on immunoSEQ multiplex PCR, and the TCRdb table lists in-frame clones only, not all of them. The table has about 2.3 million clones, over 90% seen once; the top ten hold 0.39%. Sample: naive CD4+ T cells from PBMCs. Subset defined: CD45RA+ positively selected. The source is a man aged 18 to 29 in good health. Some clones in this sample may be carry-over from other donors' samples.

This clone came up once. CDR3 loop: CASSARGGGEQYF. The DNA of the CDR3 is TGTGCCAGCAGCGCCCGGGGTGGGGGCGAGCAGTACTTC. The chain uses TRBV5-8 and TRBJ2-7; D could derive from TRBD1 or TRBD2 (5 bases each). The CDR3 is 13 amino acids. Germline V gene sequence: CDR1 SGHTS, CDR2 YDEGEE. Trimming pared 4 bases from V and 6 bases from J, leaving 14 bases between.

V is TRBV28 and J is TRBJ1-2; D might be TRBD1 (6 bases). The ends were cut back, 7 bases at V and 4 bases at J, with 10 bases in the middle. In germline, CDR1 is MDHEN, CDR2 SYDVKM. The CDR3 sequence is 12 residues long. DNA of the CDR3: TGTGCCAGCACTCAGGGGACCTATGGCTACACCTTC. Protein: CASTQGTYGYTF.

This clone showed up just a few times. CDR3 nucleotide sequence: TGTGCCAGCAGCCCGGGACCGCCTGAGCAGTTCTTC. It is translated as CASSPGPPEQFF. This chain joins TRBV7-9 and TRBJ2-1; D possibly uses TRBD1 or TRBD2 (5 bases each). Germline values: CDR1 SEHNR, CDR2 FQNEAQ (reference sequence). V was pared by 5 bases and J by 9 bases, with 11 bases between. The CDR3 covers 12 residues.

The CDR3 here is CASSFGQDGETQYF. DNA of the CDR3: TGCGCCAGCAGTTTCGGACAGGATGGCGAGACCCAGTACTTC. V usage is TRBV5-1 and J usage is TRBJ2-5; TRBD1 matches at 7 bases. This CDR3 comprises 14 residues. The germline gives CDR1 SGHRS, CDR2 YFSETQ. The ends lost 5 bases at V and 5 bases at J; junction bases unmatched: 9. Filled out from reference TRBV5-1 and TRBJ2-5, the complete variable domain reads KAGVTQTPRYLIKTRGQQVTLSCSPISGHRSVSWYQQTPGQGLQFLFEYFSETQRNKGNFPGRFSGRQFSNSRSEMNVSTLELGDSALYLCASSFGQDGETQYFGPGTRLLVL.

This CDR3 reads CASSATSGSPTDTQYF. The CDR3 DNA is TGTGCCAGCAGTGCGACTAGCGGGAGCCCAACAGATACGCAGTATTTT. The chain carries TRBV6-6 and TRBJ2-3, with 12 bases identical to TRBD2. The CDR3 extends over 16 amino acids. Trimming removed 5 bases from V and 3 bases from J; junction bases left unmatched: 6. Looked up from germline, CDR1 is MNHNY and CDR2 is SVGAGI (reference sequence).

The chain couples TRBV7-8 to TRBJ2-7; a weak D match, TRBD2 (5 bases). Germline CDR1 reads SGHVS; CDR2 reads FQNEAQ. The CDR3 totals 15 residues. Deletions cut 2 bases from V and 6 bases from J, with 17 bases between. The CDR3 here is CASSLSWLASGEQYF. The CDR3 nucleotides are TGTGCCAGCAGCTTATCTTGGCTAGCCTCGGGCGAGCAGTACTTC.